The 7 T cell receptor beta chains below come from one sample, sequenced in a study of vaccination and CD4 T cells after COVID-19 (dated by TCRdb to 2021 to 2024). The library relied on PCR. The listed sequencing device is Illumina iSeq 100. TCR sequencing of DNA from cultured CD4+ T cells used the Oncomine TCR Beta short-read assay at the Johns Hopkins FTIC core. TCRdb's own reprocessing of the public reads used fastp at Q25 and MiXCR and kept productive beta chains. Every CDR3 protein is listed once, alongside the most common genes and DNA of its rows. The sample has around 19,000 distinct CDR3 sequences on record, 50% to 65% of them singletons. The ten largest clones represent approximately 7.9% of the sample. Antigens of these TCRs are unknown. This sample's treatment or condition label indicates: approximately 9-day PBMC culture with coronavirus spike peptide pools or control peptides (ViraFEST assay).

The sample consisted of CD4+ T cells from blood, cultured in vitro. The source of these receptors is a human donor who had recovered from COVID-19.

The J gene is TRBJ2-7, the V gene TRBV10-2; D might be TRBD1 (6 bases). The germline V gene encodes CDR1 WSHSY and CDR2 SAAADI. V lost 3 bases, J lost 7 bases, and 16 bases lay in between. The CDR3 extends over 14 amino acids. CDR3 coding DNA: TGCGCCAGCAGTGACGTCCAGGGGCTTGATGAGCAGTACTTC. It translates to CASSDVQGLDEQYF.

This chain links TRBV7-2 with TRBJ2-3; D is tentatively TRBD1 or TRBD2 (7 bases each). The CDR3 has 14 amino acids. Trimming pared 4 bases from V and 4 bases from J, leaving 12 bases between. Germline V lookup: CDR1 SGHTA, CDR2 FQGNSA. The chain's CDR3 is CASSSPGGADTQYF. The DNA of the CDR3 is TGTGCCAGCAGCTCCCCAGGGGGGGCAGATACGCAGTATTTT. Full variable domain (outside the CDR3, taken from reference TRBV7-2 and TRBJ2-3): GAGVSQSPSNKVTEKGKDVELRCDPISGHTALYWYRQSLGQGLEFLIYFQGNSAPDKSGLPSDRFSAERTGGSVSTLTIQRTQQEDSAVYLCASSSPGGADTQYFGPGTRLTVL.

The chain is built from TRBV20-1 and TRBJ2-1; possibly TRBD2 for D (5 bases). CDR1 and CDR2 (germline): DFQATT, SNEGSKA (reference sequence). The CDR3 spans 13 residues. V lost 1 base to trimming and J lost 8 bases, with 12 bases between them. For the CDR3, the DNA is TGCAGTGCTAGAGCGGGATTTGAAGATGAGCAGTTCTTC. This translates into CSARAGFEDEQFF.

The CDR3 is CASSHLVGQGSRGAEAFF. CDR3 sequence (DNA): TGTGCCAGCAGCCATCTGGTGGGACAGGGGAGCCGTGGAGCTGAAGCTTTCTTT. The chain links TRBV3-1 to TRBJ1-1, with 10 bases fitting TRBD1. The CDR3 contains 18 residues. V dropped 3 bases and J dropped 6; count of bases not matched to a gene: 16. From germline, CDR1 is LGHDT and CDR2 YNNKEL (reference sequence).

This clonotype appeared once. V and J are TRBV7-2 and TRBJ2-7; 8 nucleotides match TRBD1. CDR3 length: 15 amino acids. J gave up 4 bases and V 2 bases, and 7 bases lay outside the gene matches. Germline CDR1 is SGHTA and CDR2 is FQGNSA. The DNA of the CDR3 is TGTGCCAGCAGCTTACAGGGGGCAATATATTACGAGCAGTACTTC. It translates to CASSLQGAIYYEQYF.

The chain recombines TRBV12-3 or TRBV12-4 with TRBJ1-1; D not certain. The V gene lost 1 base and the J gene lost 11 bases, with 11 bases spanning the gap. The CDR3 runs to 12 residues. The CDR3 here is CASSLVGGDAFF. CDR3 bases: TGTGCCAGCAGTTTAGTAGGCGGTGACGCTTTCTTT.

The chain carries TRBV5-4 and TRBJ1-1; D is undetermined. Trimming took 5 bases from V and 1 from J, leaving 9 bases between them. The germline V gene has CDR1 SGHNT and CDR2 YYREEE (reference sequence). This CDR3 comprises 13 residues. CDR3 sequence: CASSIYTNTEAFF. The CDR3 bases are TGTGCCAGCAGTATTTACACGAACACTGAAGCTTTCTTT.